This record concerns one TCR beta chain sequence. Its antigen remains unidentified. The sample is drawn from a study of cytomegalovirus exposure and HLA in healthy donors. 60 Vbeta and 13 Jbeta primers were used in PCR. Sequenced by immunoSEQ multiplex PCR; TCRdb stores in-frame clones only, minus some. The table includes 130,000 to 150,000 clones, around 84% detected once. The donors comprised healthy bone marrow donors. This CDR3 spans 15 amino acids. Germline loops: CDR1 MNHNS, CDR2 SASEGT. V lost 6 bases to trimming and J lost 6 bases, with 15 bases between them. General observations from the study: Later analysis indicated greater clonal expansion among HLA-associated TCR beta chains than among equally common other chains.

Input material: PBMCs. This TCR was recovered from a man aged 35 to 55 in good health and CMV-seropositive. The rearrangement links TRBV6-1 to TRBJ1-6, with D tentatively TRBD1 (6 bases). The DNA of the CDR3 is TGTGCCAGCAGATCTGGACAGAGTCTTAATTCACCCCTCCACTTT. This translates into CASRSGQSLNSPLHF.